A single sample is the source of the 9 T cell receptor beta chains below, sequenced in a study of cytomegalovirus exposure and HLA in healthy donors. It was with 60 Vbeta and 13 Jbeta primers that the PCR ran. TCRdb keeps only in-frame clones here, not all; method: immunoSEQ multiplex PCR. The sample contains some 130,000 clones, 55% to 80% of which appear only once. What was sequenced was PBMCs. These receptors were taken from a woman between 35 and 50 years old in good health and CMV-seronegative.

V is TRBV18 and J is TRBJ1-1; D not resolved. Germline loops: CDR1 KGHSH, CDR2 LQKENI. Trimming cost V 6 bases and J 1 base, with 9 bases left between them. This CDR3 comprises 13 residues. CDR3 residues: CASSRTGNTEAFF. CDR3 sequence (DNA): TGTGCCAGCTCGCGAACGGGGAACACTGAAGCTTTCTTT.

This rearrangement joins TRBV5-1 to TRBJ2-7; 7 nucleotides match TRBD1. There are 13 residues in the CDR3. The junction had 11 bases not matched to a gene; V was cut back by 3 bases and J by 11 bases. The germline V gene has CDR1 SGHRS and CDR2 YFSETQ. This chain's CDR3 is CASSSTATGSKYF. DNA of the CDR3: TGCGCCAGCAGCTCCACCGCGACAGGGAGCAAGTACTTC.

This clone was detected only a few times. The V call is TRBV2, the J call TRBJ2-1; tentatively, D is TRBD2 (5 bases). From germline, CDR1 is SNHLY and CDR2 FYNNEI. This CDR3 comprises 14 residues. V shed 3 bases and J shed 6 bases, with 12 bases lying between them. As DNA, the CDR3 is TGTGCCAGCAGTGATTTGAGAGGGTCCAATGAGCAGTTCTTC. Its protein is CASSDLRGSNEQFF.

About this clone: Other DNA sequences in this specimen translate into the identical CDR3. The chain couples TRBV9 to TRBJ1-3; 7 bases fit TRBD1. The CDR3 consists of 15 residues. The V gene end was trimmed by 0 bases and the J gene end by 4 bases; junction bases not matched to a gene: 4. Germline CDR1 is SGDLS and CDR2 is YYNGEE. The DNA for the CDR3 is TGTGCCAGCAGCGTAGGACAGGGTCCCGGAAACACCATATATTTT. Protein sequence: CASSVGQGPGNTIYF. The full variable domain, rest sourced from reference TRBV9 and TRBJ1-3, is DSGVTQTPKHLITATGQRVTLRCSPRSGDLSVYWYQQSLDQGLQFLIQYYNGEERAKGNILERFSAQQFPDLHSELNLSSLELGDSALYFCASSVGQGPGNTIYFGEGSWLTVV.

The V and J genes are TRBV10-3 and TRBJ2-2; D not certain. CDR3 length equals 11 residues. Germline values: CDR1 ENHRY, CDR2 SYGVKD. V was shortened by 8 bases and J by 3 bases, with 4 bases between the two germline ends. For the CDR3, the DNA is TGTGCCATCGCGGACACCGGGGAGCTGTTTTTT. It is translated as CAIADTGELFF.

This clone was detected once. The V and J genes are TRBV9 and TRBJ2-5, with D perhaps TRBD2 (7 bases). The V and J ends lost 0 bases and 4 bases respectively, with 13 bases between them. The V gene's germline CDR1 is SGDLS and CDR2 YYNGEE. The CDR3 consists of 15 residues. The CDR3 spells CASSVDRGAAETQYF. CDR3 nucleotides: TGTGCCAGCAGCGTAGATCGGGGGGCCGCAGAGACCCAGTACTTC.

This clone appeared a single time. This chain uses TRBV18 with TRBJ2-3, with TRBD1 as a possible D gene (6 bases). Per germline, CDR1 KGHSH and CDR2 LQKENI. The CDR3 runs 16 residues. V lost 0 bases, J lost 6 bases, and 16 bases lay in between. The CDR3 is CASSPPLQGSGDTQYF. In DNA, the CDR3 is TGTGCCAGCTCACCACCGCTACAGGGCTCTGGGGATACGCAGTATTTT.

The CDR3 nucleotides are TGTGCCAGCAGCTTACCTGGGCAGCCAAGGATCCATGGCTACACCTTC. It is translated as CASSLPGQPRIHGYTF. The rearrangement joins TRBV7-2 to TRBJ1-2; D is unresolved. V was shortened by 2 bases and J by 6 bases, with 19 bases between the two germline ends. This CDR3 comprises 16 residues. CDR1 is SGHTA, CDR2 FQGNSA, per germline.

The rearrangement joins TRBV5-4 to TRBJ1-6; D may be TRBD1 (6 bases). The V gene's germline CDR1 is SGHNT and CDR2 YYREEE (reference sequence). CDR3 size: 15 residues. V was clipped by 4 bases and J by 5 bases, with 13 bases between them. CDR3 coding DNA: TGTGCCAGCAGCGAGCAGGGGTCTAATAATTCACCCCTCCACTTT. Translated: CASSEQGSNNSPLHF.